This paragraph reports one T cell receptor (beta chain). Its antigen is currently unknown. CD8 cells regarded as naive lacked CD45RO, were positively chosen for CCR7, and omitted terminally differentiated effector memory CD45RA+ cells. The donors were adults (healthy and HIV-negative) with no recent acute infections or vaccinations. Assay: immunoSEQ multiplex PCR; the TCRdb copy retains only in-frame clones and omits some. This sample has roughly 570,000 clones, with 95% to 98% found just once. The record originates from a study of shared clonotypes between healthy human individuals. Study in general: Each donor's CD4 naive and CD4 memory cells filled three plates apiece, CD8 naive two, and CD8 memory one.

Study-wide findings and caveats: Some naive CD4 clonotypes, 4.5% to 5.5%, turned up in common across a handful of donors. Across subsets, estimated richness was generally greater for naive than for memory populations.

In germline, CDR1 is SGHTA, CDR2 FQGNSA. The CDR3 has 15 amino acids. Between the trimmed V and J ends, which lost 1 base and 4 bases, there was a span of 13 bases. This sequence joins TRBV7-2 and TRBJ1-1, with D unresolved. The sequence was collected from a man aged 25 to 40 in good health. Sequenced sample: naive CD8+ T cells sorted from blood. CDR3 region: CASSLVASIGTEAFF. In DNA, the CDR3 is TGTGCCAGCAGCTTAGTTGCTAGTATAGGCACTGAAGCTTTCTTT.